One sample yielded the 32 T cell receptor beta chains listed below, sequenced in a study of Ad26.COV2.S vaccination and SARS-CoV-2 variants. Noted treatment: roughly 20 received Ad26.COV2.S at low or high dose, single or two shots; about 5 received placebo; per-sample allocation not given. Vaccine and placebo recipients were sampled on day 63 after the first injection. Repertoires were generated with immunoSEQ multiplex PCR, while TCRdb's copy carries only in-frame clones and drops some. The sample holds 430,000 or so clones; nearly 90% are singletons and the top ten take 2% to 3%. The specimen was peripheral blood, collected in a trial of Ad26.COV2.S vaccine versus placebo. Receptors were obtained from a person between 18 and 59 years old who received the Ad26.COV2.S COVID-19 vaccine or a placebo.

The V gene is TRBV2, the J gene TRBJ2-7, with 8 bases fitting TRBD1. Germline V gives CDR1 SNHLY, CDR2 FYNNEI. The V and J ends lost 4 bases and 4 bases, in that order; junction bases with no gene match: 3. The CDR3 has 13 residues. The CDR3 coding sequence is TGTGCCAGCAGTGGGGACAGGTCTTACGAGCAGTACTTC. It specifies CASSGDRSYEQYF.

The chain carries TRBV6-1 and TRBJ1-4, with D unclear. V lost 3 bases, J lost 10 bases, and 18 bases lay in between. This CDR3 has 15 residues. Germline CDR1 MNHNS, CDR2 SASEGT. This CDR3 is CASSEDQPSYGKLFF. The CDR3 DNA sequence: TGTGCCAGCAGTGAGGACCAACCGTCGTATGGAAAACTGTTTTTT.

This clone has only a few counts. The CDR3 DNA sequence: TGTGCCACACGACAAGGGGGAAACTATGGCTACACCTTC. This sequence encodes CATRQGGNYGYTF. The J gene is TRBJ1-2, the V gene TRBV28; maybe TRBD1 (6 bases). Trimming took 10 bases from V and 2 from J, leaving 14 bases between them. This CDR3 has 13 residues. Germline V gene sequence: CDR1 MDHEN, CDR2 SYDVKM.

Turning to this clone: Within the sample, other DNA sequences also encode this same CDR3. This rearrangement joins TRBV27 to TRBJ2-7; no firm D call. CDR1 is MNHEY and CDR2 is SMNVEV in the germline V gene (reference sequence). The CDR3 spans 13 residues. V shed 5 bases and J shed 2 bases, with 10 bases lying between them. In DNA form, the CDR3 reads TGTGCCAGCAGTCCCTCGCCCCCCTACGAGCAGTACTTC. This encodes CASSPSPPYEQYF.

In its sample, this clone was seen a few times. The rearrangement links TRBV6-2 or TRBV6-3 to TRBJ2-1; no reliable D call. Germline CDR1 and CDR2: MNHEY and SVGEGT. Trimming pared 6 bases from V and 0 bases from J, leaving 9 bases between. This CDR3 spans 14 amino acids. CDR3 residues: CASSPTSSYNEQFF. The CDR3 DNA sequence: TGTGCCAGCAGCCCGACGAGCTCCTACAATGAGCAGTTCTTC.

With regard to this clone: One end of the junction fails to match germline, which may point to a read error. The chain has TRBV7-2 and TRBJ2-5; maybe TRBD2 (7 bases). Germline CDR1 SGHTA, CDR2 FQGNSA. This CDR3 is built from 15 residues. DNA of the CDR3: TGTGCCAGCAGCTTATTAGAGGCGGGGGCCTCCCGTTCGCACTTC. Translation gives CASSLLEAGASRSHF.

The chain is built from TRBV28 and TRBJ2-5, with TRBD2 identical over 7 bases. CDR3 length equals 13 residues. V was clipped by 2 bases and J by 4 bases; unmatched bases: 1. In germline, CDR1 is MDHEN, CDR2 SYDVKM. CDR3 residues: CASSLGGGETQYF. In DNA, the CDR3 is TGTGCCAGCAGTTTAGGGGGGGGAGAGACCCAGTACTTC. The variable domain in full, completed from reference TRBV28 and TRBJ2-5, reads DVKVTQSSRYLVKRTGEKVFLECVQDMDHENMFWYRQDPGLGLRLIYFSYDVKMKEKGDIPEGYSVSREKKERFSLILESASTNQTSMYLCASSLGGGETQYFGPGTRLLVL.

V is TRBV19 and J is TRBJ1-6; 10 nucleotides align to TRBD1. The CDR3 contains 14 residues. In germline, CDR1 is LNHDA, CDR2 SQIVND (reference sequence). V dropped 3 bases and J dropped 9; count of bases not matched to a gene: 2. The CDR3 region has the DNA TGTGCCAGTAGTATGGGACAGGGGCCTTCACCCCTCCACTTT. It yields the protein CASSMGQGPSPLHF.

The CDR3, as DNA: TGTGCCAGCAGCCAAGTCCTCGGGGGCACGGGGACCGGGGAGCTGTTTTTT. It codes for CASSQVLGGTGTGELFF. This chain connects TRBV4-2 to TRBJ2-2; D may match TRBD1 or TRBD2 (6 bases each). The ends were cut back, 1 base at V and 5 bases at J, with 17 bases in the middle. The germline V gene encodes CDR1 LGHNA and CDR2 YNFKEQ. The CDR3 consists of 17 residues.

The gene calls are TRBV7-2 and TRBJ2-5; possibly TRBD1 or TRBD2 for D (5 bases each). Germline V gives CDR1 SGHTA, CDR2 FQGNSA. The CDR3 spans 15 residues. V was pared by 5 bases and J by 5 bases, with 18 bases between. The CDR3 spells CASSARQRGGETQYF. The CDR3 DNA reads TGTGCCAGCAGCGCCCGACAGCGTGGGGGTGAGACCCAGTACTTC.

The rearrangement uses TRBV2 and TRBJ1-5; D ambiguous. Germline CDR1 and CDR2: SNHLY and FYNNEI. This CDR3 is built from 14 residues. Trimming cost V 5 bases and J 3 bases, with 11 bases left between them. The CDR3 DNA reads TGTGCCAGCAGTTACCTCCTGGTCAATCAGCCCCAGCATTTT. Its translation: CASSYLLVNQPQHF.

The chain joins TRBV6-6 to TRBJ2-7; D gene ambiguous. The ends were cut back, 7 bases at V and 5 bases at J, with 21 bases in the middle. The CDR3 totals 15 residues. CDR1 is MNHNY, CDR2 SVGAGI, per germline (reference sequence). Here the CDR3 reads CASTPLPGPWHEQYV. DNA for the CDR3: TGTGCCAGCACCCCACTTCCCGGGCCATGGCACGAGCAGTACGTC.

In DNA form, the CDR3 reads TGTGCCAGCAGTCCCCGGGACAGTCTTATCTCACCCCTCCACTTT. It is translated as CASSPRDSLISPLHF. The V gene is TRBV25-1, the J gene TRBJ1-6, with 7 bases aligning to TRBD1. Germline V gene lookup returns CDR1 MGHDK and CDR2 SYGVNS. The ends lost 5 bases at V and 10 bases at J; junction bases unmatched: 11. The CDR3 is 15 residues long.

This clone showed up just once. The V and J genes are TRBV5-1 and TRBJ2-3; 8 positions match TRBD2. V was pared by 6 bases and J by 6 bases, with 9 bases of the junction left unmatched. The germline CDR1 and CDR2 sequences are SGHRS and YFSETQ. CDR3 length: 14 amino acids. DNA of the CDR3: TGCGCCAGCACCACCGGGACTAGGGCGGATACGCAGTATTTT. As protein: CASTTGTRADTQYF.

This CDR3 is CASSFTQGTTIYEQYF. The CDR3 coding sequence is TGTGCCAGCAGCTTTACACAGGGAACTACTATATACGAGCAGTACTTC. The rearrangement links TRBV28 to TRBJ2-7; tentative D call: TRBD1 (6 bases). The germline V and J ends were trimmed by 6 bases and 4 bases, with 22 bases remaining between them. Germline lookup yields CDR1 MDHEN and CDR2 SYDVKM. CDR3 length: 16 amino acids.

This chain uses TRBV7-9 with TRBJ2-7; D is perhaps TRBD1 (6 bases). The CDR3 runs to 13 residues. The germline V and J ends were trimmed by 3 bases and 3 bases, with 9 bases remaining between them. Germline CDR1 SEHNR, CDR2 FQNEAQ (reference sequence). CDR3 bases: TGTGCCAGCAGCTTTTGGGGGCTCTACGAGCAGTACTTC. Translating it yields CASSFWGLYEQYF.

CDR3 nucleotide sequence: TGTGCCAGCAGCCTCCGGGCGGCCCAGTACTTC. Translating gives CASSLRAAQYF. The gene calls are TRBV11-3 and TRBJ2-5; D uncertain. CDR1 SGHNT and CDR2 YENEEA come from the germline V gene. Trimming pared 5 bases from V and 9 bases from J, leaving 10 bases between. The CDR3 spans 11 residues.

The chain has TRBV12-3 or TRBV12-4 and TRBJ2-2; D uncertain. V lost 7 bases, J lost 4 bases, and 10 bases lay in between. There are 13 residues in the CDR3. CDR3 in amino acids: CASTSRVTGELFF. CDR3 DNA: TGTGCCAGCACCTCACGGGTCACCGGGGAGCTGTTTTTT.

The chain is built from TRBV7-9 and TRBJ1-3; D not certain. CDR3 length equals 13 residues. Per germline, CDR1 SEHNR and CDR2 FQNEAQ (reference sequence). V lost 10 bases and J 1 base, leaving 11 bases between the germline ends. Here the CDR3 DNA reads TGTGCCAACACAGCTTTATCTGGAAACACCATATATTTT. Residues: CANTALSGNTIYF.

CDR3 residues: CASSQGGSNYGYTF. CDR3 coding DNA: TGTGCCAGCAGCCAAGGGGGGTCTAACTATGGCTACACCTTC. V gene TRBV4-2 combines with J gene TRBJ1-2; TRBD1 is a possible D gene (5 bases). Germline assignment: CDR1 LGHNA and CDR2 YNFKEQ. This CDR3 region has 14 residues. The V gene lost 1 base and the J gene lost 0 bases, with 6 bases spanning the gap.

The chain is built from TRBV2 and TRBJ2-1; D possibly corresponds to TRBD1 (5 bases). The CDR3 contains 14 residues. Germline-derived CDR1 and CDR2 are SNHLY and FYNNEI. Trimming removed 7 bases at V and 8 bases at J, with 18 bases between. The CDR3 region has the DNA TGTGCCAGCACCAGGGTGAGTGCAGGCGATGAGCAGTTCTTC. Translation gives CASTRVSAGDEQFF.

The count of this clone is one. V gene TRBV23-1 combines with J gene TRBJ2-7; 9 nucleotides align to TRBD1. TRBV23-1 is an open reading frame, and its role is uncertain. The CDR3 spans 15 residues. J gave up 9 bases and V 4 bases, and 13 bases lay outside the gene matches. For the CDR3, the DNA is TGCGCCAGCAGTCCTCCGGGACAGGGAGAGCTAAGGCAGTACGTC. Its protein product is CASSPPGQGELRQYV.

The chain carries TRBV7-6 and TRBJ2-6; possibly TRBD2 for D (5 bases). The CDR3 is 17 amino acids. Per germline, CDR1 SGHVS and CDR2 FNYEAQ. Trimming shortened V by 5 bases and J by 1 base, and 15 bases separated the two germline ends. CDR3 residues: CASSPRGSASGANVLTF. CDR3 coding DNA: TGTGCCAGCAGCCCAAGAGGGTCGGCGTCTGGGGCCAACGTCCTGACTTTC. The full variable domain, rest sourced from reference TRBV7-6 and TRBJ2-6, is GAGVSQSPRYKVTKRGQDVALRCDPISGHVSLYWYRQALGQGPEFLTYFNYEAQQDKSGLPNDRFSAERPEGSISTLTIQRTEQRDSAMYRCASSPRGSASGANVLTFGAGSRLTVL.

The rearrangement joins TRBV6-5 to TRBJ1-6, with D uncertain. The CDR3 covers 12 residues. Germline values: CDR1 MNHEY, CDR2 SVGAGI. The V gene lost 2 bases and the J gene lost 8 bases, with 4 bases spanning the gap. CDR3: CASSYTDSPLHF. In DNA form, the CDR3 reads TGTGCCAGCAGTTACACCGATTCACCCCTCCACTTT.

Remarks on this clone: The sample contains more than one DNA sequence encoding this CDR3. J is TRBJ2-1 and V is TRBV11-3, with 13 bases identical to TRBD2. J gave up 7 bases and V 5 bases, and 8 bases lay outside the gene matches. The CDR3 is 16 residues long. Germline V gene data show CDR1 as SGHNT and CDR2 as YENEEA. CDR3 in DNA: TGTGCCAGCAGCGCAAGACTAGCGGGAGGTGGTAATGAGCAGTTCTTC. It translates to CASSARLAGGGNEQFF.

The chain has TRBV5-6 and TRBJ1-3; no clear D. V lost 2 bases to trimming and J lost 1 base, with 7 bases between them. This CDR3 contains 14 residues. Germline loops: CDR1 SGHDT, CDR2 YYEEEE. CDR3 coding DNA: TGTGCCAGCAGCTTACCCGGGTCTGGAAACACCATATATTTT. Encoded protein: CASSLPGSGNTIYF.

The rearrangement uses TRBV7-3 and TRBJ2-5, with D maybe TRBD2 (5 bases). The V end was cut by 4 bases, the J end by 3 bases, with 9 bases between. There are 13 residues in the CDR3. Germline lookup yields CDR1 SGHTA and CDR2 FQGTGA. The CDR3 is CASSSDWKETQYF. The CDR3 region has the DNA TGTGCCAGCAGCTCGGACTGGAAAGAGACCCAGTACTTC.

The V call is TRBV24-1, the J call TRBJ2-1; TRBD2 agrees at 10 bases. The germline V gene has CDR1 KGHDR and CDR2 SFDVKD. There are 17 residues in the CDR3. J was trimmed by 9 bases and V by 1 base; bases with no gene match: 11. CDR3 in DNA: TGTGCCACCAGTGATTTCGGAACTAGCGGGAAAATGGGTGAGCAGTTCTTC. Translated, it gives CATSDFGTSGKMGEQFF.

V gene TRBV2 combines with J gene TRBJ2-5, with a possible D match to TRBD2 (5 bases). Germline CDR1 reads SNHLY; CDR2 reads FYNNEI. The CDR3 is 15 amino acids. Trimming stripped 2 bases from V and 5 bases from J, with 15 bases between. This CDR3 is CASSELLGAAETQYF. The CDR3 nucleotides read TGTGCCAGCAGTGAATTACTAGGAGCGGCGGAGACCCAGTACTTC.

The gene calls are TRBV5-1 and TRBJ2-1, with D possibly matching TRBD2 (6 bases). Germline CDR1 and CDR2: SGHRS and YFSETQ. The CDR3 has 15 residues. The ends were cut back, 0 bases at V and 2 bases at J, with 9 bases in the middle. As DNA, the CDR3 is TGCGCCAGCAGCTTGGCTAGCGCAGCCTACAATGAGCAGTTCTTC. It encodes CASSLASAAYNEQFF. Variable domain in full (rest from reference TRBV5-1 and TRBJ2-1): KAGVTQTPRYLIKTRGQQVTLSCSPISGHRSVSWYQQTPGQGLQFLFEYFSETQRNKGNFPGRFSGRQFSNSRSEMNVSTLELGDSALYLCASSLASAAYNEQFFGPGTRLTVL.

The genes are TRBV18 and TRBJ2-7; D unclear. In germline, CDR1 is KGHSH, CDR2 LQKENI. The ends were cut back, 3 bases at V and 2 bases at J, with 8 bases in the middle. The CDR3 runs 13 residues. The CDR3 coding sequence is TGTGCCAGCTCACCTGAAATAGCCTACGAGCAGTACGTC. It codes for CASSPEIAYEQYV.

The chain is built from TRBV19 and TRBJ2-1; D is possibly TRBD2 (6 bases). Germline loops: CDR1 LNHDA, CDR2 SQIVND (reference sequence). CDR3 length: 13 amino acids. With 5 bases removed from V and 8 bases from J, the gap between germline ends came to 13 bases. The CDR3 DNA follows: TGTGCCAGTAGTCTCGGGACTTGGCATGAGCAGTTCTTC. As protein: CASSLGTWHEQFF.